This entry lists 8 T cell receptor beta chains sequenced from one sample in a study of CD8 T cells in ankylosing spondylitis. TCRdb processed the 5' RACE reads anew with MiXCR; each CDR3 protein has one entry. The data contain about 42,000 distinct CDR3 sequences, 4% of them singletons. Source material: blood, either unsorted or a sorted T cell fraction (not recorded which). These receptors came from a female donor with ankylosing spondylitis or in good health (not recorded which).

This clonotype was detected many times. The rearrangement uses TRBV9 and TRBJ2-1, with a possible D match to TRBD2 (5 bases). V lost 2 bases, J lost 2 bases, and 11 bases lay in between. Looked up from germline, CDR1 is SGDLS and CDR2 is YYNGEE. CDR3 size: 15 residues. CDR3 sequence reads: CASSVELVPYNEQFF. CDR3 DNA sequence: TGTGCCAGCAGCGTGGAACTAGTTCCCTACAATGAGCAGTTCTTC.

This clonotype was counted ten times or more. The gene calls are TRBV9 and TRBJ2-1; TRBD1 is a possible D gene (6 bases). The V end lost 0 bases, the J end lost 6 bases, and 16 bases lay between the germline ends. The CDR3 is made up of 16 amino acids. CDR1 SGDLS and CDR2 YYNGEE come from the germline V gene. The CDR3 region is CASSVAVGALGNEQFF. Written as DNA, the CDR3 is TGTGCCAGCAGCGTAGCTGTGGGGGCCCTCGGCAATGAGCAGTTCTTC.

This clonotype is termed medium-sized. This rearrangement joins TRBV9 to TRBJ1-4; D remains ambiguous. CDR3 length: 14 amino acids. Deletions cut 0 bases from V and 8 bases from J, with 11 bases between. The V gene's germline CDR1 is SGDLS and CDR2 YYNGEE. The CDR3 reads CASSVEGPGEKLFF. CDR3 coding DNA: TGTGCCAGCAGCGTAGAAGGGCCGGGGGAAAAACTGTTTTTT.

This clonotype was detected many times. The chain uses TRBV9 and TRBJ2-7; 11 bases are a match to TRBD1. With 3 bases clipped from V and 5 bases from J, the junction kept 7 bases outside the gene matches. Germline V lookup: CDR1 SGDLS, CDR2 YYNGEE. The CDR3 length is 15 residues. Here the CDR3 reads CASSDGTGGRDEQYF. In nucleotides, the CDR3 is TGTGCCAGCAGCGATGGGACAGGGGGACGGGACGAGCAGTACTTC.

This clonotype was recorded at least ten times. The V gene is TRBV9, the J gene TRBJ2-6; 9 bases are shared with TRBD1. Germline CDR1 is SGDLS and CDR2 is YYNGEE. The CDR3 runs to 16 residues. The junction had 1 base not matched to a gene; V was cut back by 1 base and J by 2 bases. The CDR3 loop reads CASSVTGGTGANVLTF. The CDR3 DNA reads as TGTGCCAGCAGCGTAACAGGGGGCACTGGGGCCAACGTCCTGACTTTC.

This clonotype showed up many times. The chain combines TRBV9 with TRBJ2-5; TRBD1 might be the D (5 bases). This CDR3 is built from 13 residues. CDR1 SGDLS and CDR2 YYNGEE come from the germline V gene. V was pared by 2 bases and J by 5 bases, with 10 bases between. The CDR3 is CASSVQGVETQYF. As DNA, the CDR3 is TGTGCCAGCAGCGTGCAGGGTGTGGAGACCCAGTACTTC.

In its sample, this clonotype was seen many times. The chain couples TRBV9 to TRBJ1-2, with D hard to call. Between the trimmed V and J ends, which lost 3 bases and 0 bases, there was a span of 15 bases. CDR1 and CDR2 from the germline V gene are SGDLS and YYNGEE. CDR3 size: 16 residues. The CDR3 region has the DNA TGTGCCAGCAGCGAGGACCCCCACACCTCTAACTATGGCTACACCTTC. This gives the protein CASSEDPHTSNYGYTF.

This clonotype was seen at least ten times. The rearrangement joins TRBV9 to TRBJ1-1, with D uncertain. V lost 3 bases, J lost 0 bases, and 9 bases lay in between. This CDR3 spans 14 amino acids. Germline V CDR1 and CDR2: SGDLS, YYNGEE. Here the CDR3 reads CASSALDMNTEAFF. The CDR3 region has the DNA TGTGCCAGCAGCGCCTTAGACATGAACACTGAAGCTTTCTTT.